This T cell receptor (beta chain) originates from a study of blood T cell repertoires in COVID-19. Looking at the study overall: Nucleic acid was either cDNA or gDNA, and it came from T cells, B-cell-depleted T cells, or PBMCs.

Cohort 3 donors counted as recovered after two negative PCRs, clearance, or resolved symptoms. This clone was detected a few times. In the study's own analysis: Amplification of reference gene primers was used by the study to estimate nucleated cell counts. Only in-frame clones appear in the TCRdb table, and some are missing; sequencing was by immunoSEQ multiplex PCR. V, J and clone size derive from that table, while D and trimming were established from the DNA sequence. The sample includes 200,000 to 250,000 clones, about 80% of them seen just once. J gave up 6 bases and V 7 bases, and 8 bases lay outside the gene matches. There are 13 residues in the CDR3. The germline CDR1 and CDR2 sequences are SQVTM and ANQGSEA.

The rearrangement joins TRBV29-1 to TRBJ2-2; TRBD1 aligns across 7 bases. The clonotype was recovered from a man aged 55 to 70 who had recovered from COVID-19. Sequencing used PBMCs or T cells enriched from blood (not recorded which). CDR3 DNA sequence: TGCAGCGGGACCCTGACAGGGCCCGGGGAGCTGTTTTTT. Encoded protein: CSGTLTGPGELFF.